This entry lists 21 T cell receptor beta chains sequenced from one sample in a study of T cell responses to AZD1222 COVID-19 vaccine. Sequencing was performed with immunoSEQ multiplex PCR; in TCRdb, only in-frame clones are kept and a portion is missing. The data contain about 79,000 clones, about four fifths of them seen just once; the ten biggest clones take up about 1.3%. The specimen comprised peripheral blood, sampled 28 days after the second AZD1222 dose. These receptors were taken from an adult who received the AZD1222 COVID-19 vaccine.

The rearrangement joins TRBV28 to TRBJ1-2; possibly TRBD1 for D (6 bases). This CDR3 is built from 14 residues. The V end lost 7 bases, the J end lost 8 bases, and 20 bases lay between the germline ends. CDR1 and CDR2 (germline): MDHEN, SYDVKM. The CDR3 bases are TGTGCCAGCACTTGGGGGTCAGGGGCTGGCGGCTACACCTTC. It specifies CASTWGSGAGGYTF.

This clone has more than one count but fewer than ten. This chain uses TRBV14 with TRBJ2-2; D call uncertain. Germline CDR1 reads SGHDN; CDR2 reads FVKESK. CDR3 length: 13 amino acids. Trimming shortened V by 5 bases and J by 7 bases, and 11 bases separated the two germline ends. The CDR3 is CASSTTVGGELFF. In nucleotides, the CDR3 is TGTGCCAGCAGCACCACCGTGGGCGGGGAGCTGTTTTTT.

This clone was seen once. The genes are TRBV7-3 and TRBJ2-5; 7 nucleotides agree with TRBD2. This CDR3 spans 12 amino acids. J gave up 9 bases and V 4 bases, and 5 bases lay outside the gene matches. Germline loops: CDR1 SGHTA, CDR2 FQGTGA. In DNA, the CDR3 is TGTGCCAGCAGCTCGACGGGGGGTCCCCAGTACTTC. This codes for CASSSTGGPQYF.

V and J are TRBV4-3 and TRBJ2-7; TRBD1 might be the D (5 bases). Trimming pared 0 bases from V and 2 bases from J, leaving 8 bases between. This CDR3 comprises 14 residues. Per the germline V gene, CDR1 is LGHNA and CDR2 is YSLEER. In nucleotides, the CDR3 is TGCGCCAGCAGCCAAGATAAAGGGGCCTACGAGCAGTACTTC. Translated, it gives CASSQDKGAYEQYF.

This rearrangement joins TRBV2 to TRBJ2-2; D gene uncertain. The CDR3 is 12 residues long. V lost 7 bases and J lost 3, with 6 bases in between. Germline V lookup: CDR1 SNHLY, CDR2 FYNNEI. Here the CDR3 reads CASKMDTGELFF. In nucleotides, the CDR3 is TGTGCCAGCAAGATGGACACCGGGGAGCTGTTTTTT.

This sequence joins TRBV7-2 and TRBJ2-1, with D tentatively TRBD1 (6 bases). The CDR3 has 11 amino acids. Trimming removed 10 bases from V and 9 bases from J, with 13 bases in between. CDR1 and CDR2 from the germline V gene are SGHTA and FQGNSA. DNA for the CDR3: TGTGCCACTCAGGGGCCTGGTGAGCAGTTCTTC. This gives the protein CATQGPGEQFF.

CDR3 in DNA: TGTGCCAGCAGCCCTTACAGGGGTCCTAACTATGGCTACACCTTC. Encoded protein: CASSPYRGPNYGYTF. The chain combines TRBV7-9 with TRBJ1-2; TRBD1 agrees at 7 bases. Trimming removed 5 bases from V and 0 bases from J; junction bases left unmatched: 6. CDR1 is SEHNR and CDR2 is FQNEAQ in the germline V gene (reference sequence). The CDR3 has 15 amino acids.

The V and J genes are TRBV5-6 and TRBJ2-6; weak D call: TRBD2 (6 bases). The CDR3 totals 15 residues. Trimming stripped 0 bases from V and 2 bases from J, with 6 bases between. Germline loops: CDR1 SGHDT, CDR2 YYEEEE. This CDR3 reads CASSLAGAGANVLTF. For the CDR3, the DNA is TGTGCCAGCAGCTTGGCGGGGGCTGGGGCCAACGTCCTGACTTTC.

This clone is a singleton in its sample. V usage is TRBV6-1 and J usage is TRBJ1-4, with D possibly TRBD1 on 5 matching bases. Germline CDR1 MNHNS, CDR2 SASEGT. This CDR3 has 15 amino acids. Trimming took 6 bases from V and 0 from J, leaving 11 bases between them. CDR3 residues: CASRELRATNEKLFF. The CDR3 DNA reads TGTGCCAGCAGGGAACTCAGGGCAACTAATGAAAAACTGTTTTTT.

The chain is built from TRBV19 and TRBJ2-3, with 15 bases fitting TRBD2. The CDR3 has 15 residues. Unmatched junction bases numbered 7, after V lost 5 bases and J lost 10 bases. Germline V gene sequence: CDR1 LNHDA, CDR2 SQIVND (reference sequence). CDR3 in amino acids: CASSGTSGRPSAQYF. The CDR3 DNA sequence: TGTGCCAGTAGTGGGACTAGCGGGAGGCCCTCCGCGCAGTATTTT.

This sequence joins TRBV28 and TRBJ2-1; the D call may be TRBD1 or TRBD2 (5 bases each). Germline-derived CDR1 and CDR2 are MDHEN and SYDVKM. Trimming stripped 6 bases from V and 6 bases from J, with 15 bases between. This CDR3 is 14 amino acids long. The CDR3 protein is CASSPPRGVNEQFF. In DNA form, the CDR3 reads TGTGCCAGCAGCCCTCCCCGAGGGGTCAATGAGCAGTTCTTC.

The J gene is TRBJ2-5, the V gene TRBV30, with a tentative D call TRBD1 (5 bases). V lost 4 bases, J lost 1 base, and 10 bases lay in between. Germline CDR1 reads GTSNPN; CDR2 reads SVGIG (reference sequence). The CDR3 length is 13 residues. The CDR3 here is CAWNGHRQETQYF. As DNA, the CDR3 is TGTGCCTGGAATGGACACCGCCAAGAGACCCAGTACTTC.

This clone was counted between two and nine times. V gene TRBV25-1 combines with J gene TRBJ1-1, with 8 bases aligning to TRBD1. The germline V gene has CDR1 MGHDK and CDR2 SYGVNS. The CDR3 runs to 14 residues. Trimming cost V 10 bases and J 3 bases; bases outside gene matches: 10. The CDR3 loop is CATKRTGKDTEAFF. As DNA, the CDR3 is TGTGCCACCAAGAGGACAGGGAAGGACACTGAAGCTTTCTTT.

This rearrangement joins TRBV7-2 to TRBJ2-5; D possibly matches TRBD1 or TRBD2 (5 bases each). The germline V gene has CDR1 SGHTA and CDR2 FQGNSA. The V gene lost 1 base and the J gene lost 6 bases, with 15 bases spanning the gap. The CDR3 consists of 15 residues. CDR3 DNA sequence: TGTGCCAGCAGCTTAGATGGGGGTTCCGGGAAGACCCAGTACTTC. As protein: CASSLDGGSGKTQYF.

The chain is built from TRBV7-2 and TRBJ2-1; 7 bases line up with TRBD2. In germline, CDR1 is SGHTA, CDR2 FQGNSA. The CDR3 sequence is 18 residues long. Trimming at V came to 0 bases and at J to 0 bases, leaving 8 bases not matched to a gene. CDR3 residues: CASSLALGGGSSYNEQFF. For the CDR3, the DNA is TGTGCCAGCAGCTTAGCGTTGGGGGGAGGGAGCTCCTACAATGAGCAGTTCTTC.

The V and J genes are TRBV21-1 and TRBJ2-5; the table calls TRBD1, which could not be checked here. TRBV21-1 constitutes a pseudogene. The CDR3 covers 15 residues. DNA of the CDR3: TGTGCCAGCAGCAGCGACAGGGGGCGAACAGAGACCCAGTACTTC. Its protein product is CASSSDRGRTETQYF.

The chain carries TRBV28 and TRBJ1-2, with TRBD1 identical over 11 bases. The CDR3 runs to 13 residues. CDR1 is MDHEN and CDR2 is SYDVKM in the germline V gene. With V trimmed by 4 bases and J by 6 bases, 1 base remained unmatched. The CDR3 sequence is CASSSDRGHGYTF. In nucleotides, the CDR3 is TGTGCCAGCAGTTCGGACAGGGGGCATGGCTACACCTTC.

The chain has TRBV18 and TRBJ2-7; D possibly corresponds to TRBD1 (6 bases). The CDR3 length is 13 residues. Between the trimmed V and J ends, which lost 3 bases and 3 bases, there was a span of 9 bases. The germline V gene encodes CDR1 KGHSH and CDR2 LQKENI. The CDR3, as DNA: TGTGCCAGCTCACCGGGACAAGACTACGAGCAGTACTTC. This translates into CASSPGQDYEQYF.

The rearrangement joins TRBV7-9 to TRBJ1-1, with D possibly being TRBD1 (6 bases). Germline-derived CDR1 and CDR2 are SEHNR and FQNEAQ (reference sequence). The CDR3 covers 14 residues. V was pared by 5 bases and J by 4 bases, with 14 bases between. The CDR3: CASSDPGTSTEAFF. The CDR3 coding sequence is TGTGCCAGCAGCGACCCCGGGACATCCACTGAAGCTTTCTTT.

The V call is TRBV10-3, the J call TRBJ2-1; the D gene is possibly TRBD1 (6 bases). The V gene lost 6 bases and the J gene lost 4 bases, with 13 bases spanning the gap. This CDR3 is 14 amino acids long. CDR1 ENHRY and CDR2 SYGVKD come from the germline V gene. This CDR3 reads CAIRSGQSYNEQFF. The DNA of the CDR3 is TGTGCCATCAGATCAGGACAGTCGTACAATGAGCAGTTCTTC.

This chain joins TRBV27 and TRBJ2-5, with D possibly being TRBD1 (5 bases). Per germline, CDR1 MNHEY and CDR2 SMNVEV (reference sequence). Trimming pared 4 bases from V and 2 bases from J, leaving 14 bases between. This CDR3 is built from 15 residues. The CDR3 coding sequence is TGTGCCAGCAGTTCGCCAGGGTTTGGGCAAGAGACCCAGTACTTC. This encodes CASSSPGFGQETQYF.